A single T cell receptor (beta chain) is shown here with its context. Its antigen is still unknown. The V end was cut by 1 base, the J end by 7 bases, with 14 bases between. The length of the CDR3 is 15 residues. Germline-derived CDR1 and CDR2 are SNHLY and FYNNEI. The data originate from a study of T cell responses to AZD1222 COVID-19 vaccine. This table comes from immunoSEQ multiplex PCR, and its TCRdb copy is limited to in-frame clones, with some not included. The sample lists 90,000 to 150,000 clones, approximately 90% occurring once. Study-level findings and limits: Unmutated variant regions are reportedly targeted by nearly half of spike-specific TCRs. Most donors were white British and more were female, and clonal diversity was possibly underestimated. Only 5 or 6 people who got AZD1222 tested seropositive at baseline. Vaccine-associated CD4 TCRs ranged over spike, dominating at 160-218 and 743-854.

Sequencing used peripheral blood, obtained on day 0 of AZD1222 vaccination. The receptor comes from an adult in good health. The V and J genes are TRBV2 and TRBJ2-1; D is perhaps TRBD1 (5 bases). CDR3 residues: CASSEEQALGNEQFF. DNA of the CDR3: TGTGCCAGCAGTGAAGAACAGGCCCTCGGGAATGAGCAGTTCTTC.